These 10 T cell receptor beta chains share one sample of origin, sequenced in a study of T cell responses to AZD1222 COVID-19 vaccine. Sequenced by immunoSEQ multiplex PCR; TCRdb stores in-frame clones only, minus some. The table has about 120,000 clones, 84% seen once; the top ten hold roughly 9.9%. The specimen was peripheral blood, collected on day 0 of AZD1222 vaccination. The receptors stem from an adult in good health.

The CDR3 here is CASSEPGQGEGYTF. The CDR3 DNA follows: TGTGCCAGCAGTGAACCAGGACAGGGCGAGGGCTACACCTTC. The chain uses TRBV6-1 and TRBJ1-2; TRBD1 matches 8 bases. Germline-derived CDR1 and CDR2 are MNHNS and SASEGT. V lost 2 bases, J lost 8 bases, and 7 bases stayed unmatched. CDR3 size: 14 residues.

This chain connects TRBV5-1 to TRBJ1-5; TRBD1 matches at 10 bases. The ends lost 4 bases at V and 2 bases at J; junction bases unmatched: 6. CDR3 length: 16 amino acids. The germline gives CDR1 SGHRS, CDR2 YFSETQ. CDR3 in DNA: TGCGCCAGCAGCGTCTCCGGACAGGGGGGCAATCAGCCCCAGCATTTT. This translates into CASSVSGQGGNQPQHF.

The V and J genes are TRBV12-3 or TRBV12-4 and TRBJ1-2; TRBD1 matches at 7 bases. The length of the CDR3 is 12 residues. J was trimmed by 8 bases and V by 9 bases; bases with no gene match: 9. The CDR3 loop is CASKTGTGGYTF. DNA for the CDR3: TGTGCCAGTAAGACAGGGACGGGCGGCTACACCTTC.

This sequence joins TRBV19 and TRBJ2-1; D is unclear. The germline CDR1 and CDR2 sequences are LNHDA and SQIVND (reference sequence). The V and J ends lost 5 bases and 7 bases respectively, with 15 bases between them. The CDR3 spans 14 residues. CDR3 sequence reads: CASSFDGIFNEQFF. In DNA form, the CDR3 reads TGTGCCAGTAGTTTCGACGGCATTTTTAATGAGCAGTTCTTC. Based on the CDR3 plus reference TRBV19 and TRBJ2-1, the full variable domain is DGGITQSPKYLFRKEGQNVTLSCEQNLNHDAMYWYRQDPGQGLRLIYYSQIVNDFQKGDIAEGYSVSREKKESFPLTVTSAQKNPTAFYLCASSFDGIFNEQFFGPGTRLTVL.

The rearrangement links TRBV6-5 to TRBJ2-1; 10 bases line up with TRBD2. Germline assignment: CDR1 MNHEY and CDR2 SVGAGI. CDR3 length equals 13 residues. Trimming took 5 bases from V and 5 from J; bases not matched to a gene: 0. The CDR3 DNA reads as TGTGCCAGCAGTACTAGCGGGAACAATGAGCAGTTCTTC. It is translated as CASSTSGNNEQFF.

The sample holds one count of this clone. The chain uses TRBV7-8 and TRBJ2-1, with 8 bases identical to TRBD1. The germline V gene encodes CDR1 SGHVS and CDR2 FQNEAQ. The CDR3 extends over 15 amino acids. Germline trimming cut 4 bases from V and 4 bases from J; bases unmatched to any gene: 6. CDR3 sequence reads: CASSWDRRGYNEQFF. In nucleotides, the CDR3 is TGTGCCAGCAGCTGGGACAGGAGGGGTTACAATGAGCAGTTCTTC. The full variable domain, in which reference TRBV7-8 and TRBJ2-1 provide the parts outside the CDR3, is GAGVSQSPRYKVAKRGQDVALRCDPISGHVSLFWYQQALGQGPEFLTYFQNEAQLDKSGLPSDRFFAERPEGSVSTLKIQRTQQEDSAVYLCASSWDRRGYNEQFFGPGTRLTVL.

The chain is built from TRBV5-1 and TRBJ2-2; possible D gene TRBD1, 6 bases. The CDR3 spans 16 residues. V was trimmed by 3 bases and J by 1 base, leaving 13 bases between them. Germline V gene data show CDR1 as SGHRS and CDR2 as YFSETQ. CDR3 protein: CASSWPDSLNTGELFF. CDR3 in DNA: TGCGCCAGCAGCTGGCCGGACAGCCTGAACACCGGGGAGCTGTTTTTT.

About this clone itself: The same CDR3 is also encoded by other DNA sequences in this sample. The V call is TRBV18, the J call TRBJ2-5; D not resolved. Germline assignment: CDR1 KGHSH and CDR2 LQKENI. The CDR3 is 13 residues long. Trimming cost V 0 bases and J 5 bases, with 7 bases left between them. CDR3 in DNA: TGTGCCAGCTCACCACCGGTGTTGGAGACCCAGTACTTC. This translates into CASSPPVLETQYF.

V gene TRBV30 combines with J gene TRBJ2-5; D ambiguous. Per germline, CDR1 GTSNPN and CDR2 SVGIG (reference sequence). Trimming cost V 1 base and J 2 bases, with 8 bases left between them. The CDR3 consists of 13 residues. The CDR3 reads CAWSGLPQETQYF. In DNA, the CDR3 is TGTGCCTGGAGTGGACTCCCACAAGAGACCCAGTACTTC.

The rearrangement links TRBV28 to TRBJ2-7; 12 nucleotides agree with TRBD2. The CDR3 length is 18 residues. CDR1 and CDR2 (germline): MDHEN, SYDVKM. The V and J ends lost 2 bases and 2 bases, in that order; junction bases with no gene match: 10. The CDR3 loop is CASSLGGWASGRAYEQYF. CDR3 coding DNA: TGTGCCAGCAGTTTAGGGGGTTGGGCTAGCGGGAGGGCCTACGAGCAGTACTTC.